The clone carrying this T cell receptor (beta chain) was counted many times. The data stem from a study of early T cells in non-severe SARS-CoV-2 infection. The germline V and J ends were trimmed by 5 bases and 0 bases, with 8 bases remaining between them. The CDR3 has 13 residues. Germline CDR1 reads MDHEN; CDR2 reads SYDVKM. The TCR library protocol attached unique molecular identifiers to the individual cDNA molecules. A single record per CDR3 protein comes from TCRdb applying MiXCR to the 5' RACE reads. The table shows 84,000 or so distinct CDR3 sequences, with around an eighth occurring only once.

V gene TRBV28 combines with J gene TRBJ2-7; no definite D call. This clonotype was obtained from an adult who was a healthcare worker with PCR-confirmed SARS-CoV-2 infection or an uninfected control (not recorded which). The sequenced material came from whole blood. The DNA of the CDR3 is TGTGCCAGCAGTCAGACACCCTCCTACGAGCAGTACTTC. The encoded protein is CASSQTPSYEQYF.